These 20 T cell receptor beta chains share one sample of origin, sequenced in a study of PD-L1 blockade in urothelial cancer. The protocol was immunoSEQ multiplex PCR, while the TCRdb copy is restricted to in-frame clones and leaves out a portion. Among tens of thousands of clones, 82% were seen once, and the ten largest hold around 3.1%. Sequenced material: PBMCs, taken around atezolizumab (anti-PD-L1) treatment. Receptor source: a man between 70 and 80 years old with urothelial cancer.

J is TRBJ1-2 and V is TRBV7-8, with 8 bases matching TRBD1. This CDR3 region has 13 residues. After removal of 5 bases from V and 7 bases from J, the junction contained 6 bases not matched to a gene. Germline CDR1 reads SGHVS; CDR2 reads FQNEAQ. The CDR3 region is CASSPGQGFGYTF. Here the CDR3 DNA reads TGTGCCAGCAGCCCCGGACAGGGTTTTGGCTACACCTTC.

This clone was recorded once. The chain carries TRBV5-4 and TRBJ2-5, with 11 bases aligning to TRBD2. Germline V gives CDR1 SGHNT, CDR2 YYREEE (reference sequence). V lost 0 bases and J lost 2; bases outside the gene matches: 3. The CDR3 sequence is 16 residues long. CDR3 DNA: TGTGCCAGCAGCTTGGCCCTAGCGGGAGGTCAAGAGACCCAGTACTTC. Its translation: CASSLALAGGQETQYF.

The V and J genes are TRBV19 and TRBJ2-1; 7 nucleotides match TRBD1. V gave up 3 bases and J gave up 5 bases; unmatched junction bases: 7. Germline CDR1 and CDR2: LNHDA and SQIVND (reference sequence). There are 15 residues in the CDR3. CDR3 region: CASSIQGTVDNEQFF. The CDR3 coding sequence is TGTGCCAGTAGTATCCAGGGGACAGTGGACAATGAGCAGTTCTTC. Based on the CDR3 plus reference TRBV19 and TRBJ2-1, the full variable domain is DGGITQSPKYLFRKEGQNVTLSCEQNLNHDAMYWYRQDPGQGLRLIYYSQIVNDFQKGDIAEGYSVSREKKESFPLTVTSAQKNPTAFYLCASSIQGTVDNEQFFGPGTRLTVL.

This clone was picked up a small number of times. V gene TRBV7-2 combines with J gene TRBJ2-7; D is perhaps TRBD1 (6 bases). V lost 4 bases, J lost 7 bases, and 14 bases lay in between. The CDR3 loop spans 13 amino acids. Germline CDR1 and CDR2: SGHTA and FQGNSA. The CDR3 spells CASSSAGVGEQYF. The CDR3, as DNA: TGTGCCAGCAGCTCCGCAGGGGTCGGGGAGCAGTACTTC.

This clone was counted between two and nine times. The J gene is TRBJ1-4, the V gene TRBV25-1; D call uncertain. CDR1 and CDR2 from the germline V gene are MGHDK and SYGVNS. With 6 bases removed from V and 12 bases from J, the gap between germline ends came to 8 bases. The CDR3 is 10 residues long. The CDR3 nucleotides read TGTGCCAGCAGGGAGGGCGAACTGTTTTTT. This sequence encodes CASREGELFF. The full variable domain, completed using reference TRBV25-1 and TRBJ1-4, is EADIYQTPRYLVIGTGKKITLECSQTMGHDKMYWYQQDPGMELHLIHYSYGVNSTEKGDLSSESTVSRIRTEHFPLTLESARPSHTSQYLCASREGELFFGSGTQLSVL.

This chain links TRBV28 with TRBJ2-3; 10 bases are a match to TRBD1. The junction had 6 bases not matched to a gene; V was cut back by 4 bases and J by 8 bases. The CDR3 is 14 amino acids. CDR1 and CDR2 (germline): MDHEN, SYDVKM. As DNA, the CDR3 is TGTGCCAGCAGTTCAGCCGGACAGGGGGTTACGCAGTATTTT. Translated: CASSSAGQGVTQYF.

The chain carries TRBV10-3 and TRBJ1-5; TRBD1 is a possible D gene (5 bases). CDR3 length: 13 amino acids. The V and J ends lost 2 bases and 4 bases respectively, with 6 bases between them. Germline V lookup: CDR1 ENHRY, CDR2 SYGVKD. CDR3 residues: CAISEKGNQPQHF. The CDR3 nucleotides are TGTGCCATCAGTGAGAAGGGGAATCAGCCCCAGCATTTT.

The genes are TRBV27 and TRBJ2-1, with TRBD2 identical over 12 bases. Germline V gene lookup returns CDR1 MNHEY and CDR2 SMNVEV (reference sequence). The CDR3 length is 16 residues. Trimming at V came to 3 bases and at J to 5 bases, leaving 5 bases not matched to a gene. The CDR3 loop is CASSFLAGGSHNEQFF. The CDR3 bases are TGTGCCAGCAGTTTCCTAGCGGGGGGGTCCCACAATGAGCAGTTCTTC.

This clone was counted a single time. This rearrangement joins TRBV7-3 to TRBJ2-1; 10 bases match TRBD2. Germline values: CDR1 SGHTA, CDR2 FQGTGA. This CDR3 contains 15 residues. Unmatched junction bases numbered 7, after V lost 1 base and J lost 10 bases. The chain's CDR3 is CASSLKAGGYREQFF. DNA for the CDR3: TGTGCCAGCAGCTTAAAAGCGGGGGGGTACAGGGAGCAGTTCTTC. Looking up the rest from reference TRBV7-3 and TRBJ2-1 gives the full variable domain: GAGVSQTPSNKVTEKGKYVELRCDPISGHTALYWYRQSLGQGPEFLIYFQGTGAADDSGLPNDRFFAVRPEGSVSTLKIQRTERGDSAVYLCASSLKAGGYREQFFGPGTRLTVL.

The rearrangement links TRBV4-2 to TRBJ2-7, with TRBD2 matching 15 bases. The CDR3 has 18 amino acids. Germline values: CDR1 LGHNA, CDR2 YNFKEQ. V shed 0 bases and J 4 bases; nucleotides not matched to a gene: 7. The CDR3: CASSQDSTGLAGGYEQYF. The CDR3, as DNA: TGTGCCAGCAGCCAAGATTCCACCGGACTAGCGGGAGGGTACGAGCAGTACTTC.

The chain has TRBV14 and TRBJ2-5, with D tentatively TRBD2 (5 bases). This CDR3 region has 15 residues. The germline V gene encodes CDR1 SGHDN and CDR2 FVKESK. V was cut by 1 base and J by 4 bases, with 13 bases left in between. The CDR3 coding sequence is TGTGCCAGCAGCCAAGGGCGTGCGGAGGCAGAGACCCAGTACTTC. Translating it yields CASSQGRAEAETQYF.

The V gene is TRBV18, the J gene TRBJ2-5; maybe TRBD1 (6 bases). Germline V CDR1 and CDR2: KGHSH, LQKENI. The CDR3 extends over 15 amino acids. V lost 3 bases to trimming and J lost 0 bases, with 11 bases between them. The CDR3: CASSPPQGYQETQYF. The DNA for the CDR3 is TGTGCCAGCTCACCCCCACAGGGCTACCAAGAGACCCAGTACTTC.

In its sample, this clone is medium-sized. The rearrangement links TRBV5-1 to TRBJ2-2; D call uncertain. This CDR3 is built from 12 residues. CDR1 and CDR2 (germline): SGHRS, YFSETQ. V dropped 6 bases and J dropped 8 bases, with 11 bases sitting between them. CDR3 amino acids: CASTETLGELFF. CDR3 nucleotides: TGCGCCAGCACCGAAACTCTTGGGGAGCTGTTTTTT.

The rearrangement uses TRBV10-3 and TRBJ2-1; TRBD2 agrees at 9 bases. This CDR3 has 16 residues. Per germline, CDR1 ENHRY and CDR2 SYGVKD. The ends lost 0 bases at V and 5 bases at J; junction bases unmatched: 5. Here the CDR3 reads CAISESPSGVDNEQFF. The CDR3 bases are TGTGCCATCAGTGAGTCACCTAGCGGGGTGGACAATGAGCAGTTCTTC.

The CDR3, as DNA: TGTGCCAGCAGCGGACGACTAGCGGGGGGGGAATTATACAATGAGCAGTTCTTC. As protein: CASSGRLAGGELYNEQFF. This sequence joins TRBV11-1 and TRBJ2-1, with 14 bases lining up with TRBD2. J gave up 4 bases and V 5 bases, and 10 bases lay outside the gene matches. Germline V gives CDR1 SGHAT, CDR2 FQDESV (reference sequence). The CDR3 has 18 amino acids.

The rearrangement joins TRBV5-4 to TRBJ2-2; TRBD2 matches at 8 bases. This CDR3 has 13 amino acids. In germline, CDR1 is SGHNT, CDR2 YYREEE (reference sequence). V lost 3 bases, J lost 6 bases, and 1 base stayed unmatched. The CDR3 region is CASSYGGAGELFF. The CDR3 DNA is TGTGCCAGCAGCTACGGGGGGGCCGGGGAGCTGTTTTTT.

CDR3 in DNA: TGTGCCAGTAGTGCGCGGGGGACAGGGGCGGGTGGGGCCAACGTCCTGACTTTC. Encoded protein: CASSARGTGAGGANVLTF. This sequence joins TRBV19 and TRBJ2-6, with TRBD1 matching 10 bases. The J segment lost 3 bases and the V segment lost 5 bases, leaving 10 bases of the junction unmatched. Germline CDR1 reads LNHDA; CDR2 reads SQIVND (reference sequence). The CDR3 is 18 amino acids. Supplemented by reference TRBV19 and TRBJ2-6, the full variable domain reads DGGITQSPKYLFRKEGQNVTLSCEQNLNHDAMYWYRQDPGQGLRLIYYSQIVNDFQKGDIAEGYSVSREKKESFPLTVTSAQKNPTAFYLCASSARGTGAGGANVLTFGAGSRLTVL.

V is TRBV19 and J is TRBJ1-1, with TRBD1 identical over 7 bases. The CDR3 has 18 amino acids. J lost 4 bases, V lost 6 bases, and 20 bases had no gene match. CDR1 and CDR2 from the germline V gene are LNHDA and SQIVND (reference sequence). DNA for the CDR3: TGTGCCAGTAGCACCCTCATAAACAGACAGGGCTACGGCACTGAAGCTTTCTTT. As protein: CASSTLINRQGYGTEAFF.

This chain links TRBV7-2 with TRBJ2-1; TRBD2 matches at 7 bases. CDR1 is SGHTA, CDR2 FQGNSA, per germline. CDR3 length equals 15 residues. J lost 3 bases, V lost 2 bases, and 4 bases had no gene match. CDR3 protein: CASSLRAGDYNEQFF. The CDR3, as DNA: TGTGCCAGCAGCTTAAGGGCGGGGGACTACAATGAGCAGTTCTTC.

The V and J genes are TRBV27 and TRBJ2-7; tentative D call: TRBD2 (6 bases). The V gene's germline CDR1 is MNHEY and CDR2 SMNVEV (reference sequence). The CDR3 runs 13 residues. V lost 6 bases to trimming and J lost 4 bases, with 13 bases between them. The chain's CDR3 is CASSRAGSYEQYF. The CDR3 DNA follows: TGTGCCAGCAGCCGGGCGGGGAGTTACGAGCAGTACTTC.